This record covers a single TCR beta chain. The entry originates in a study of blood T cell repertoires in COVID-19. Assay used: immunoSEQ multiplex PCR; TCRdb lists only in-frame clones, some missing. The sample holds 130,000 to 150,000 clones, around 77% seen once. What was sequenced was peripheral blood. The origin of this receptor is a man aged 45-60 years with active or convalescent COVID-19.

As DNA, the CDR3 is TGTGCCAGCAGCTTGATTCAGGGGGACACTGAAGCTTTCTTT. Amino acids: CASSLIQGDTEAFF. The chain carries TRBV5-8 and TRBJ1-1; 7 bases agree with TRBD1. With 1 base clipped from V and 3 bases from J, the junction kept 3 bases outside the gene matches. The CDR3 length is 14 residues. Germline V gene lookup returns CDR1 SGHTS and CDR2 YDEGEE.